The 29 T cell receptor beta chains reported below all come from one sample, sequenced in a study of cytomegalovirus exposure and HLA in healthy donors. Assay: immunoSEQ multiplex PCR; the TCRdb copy retains only in-frame clones and omits some. The profile shows about 150,000 clones, about 95% of them singletons. Sequencing was done on a sample of PBMCs. These receptors came from a young man in good health and CMV-seropositive.

The gene calls are TRBV27 and TRBJ2-7, with 14 bases that match TRBD2. The CDR3 spans 17 residues. Trimming took 6 bases from V and 3 from J; bases not matched to a gene: 10. CDR1 MNHEY and CDR2 SMNVEV come from the germline V gene (reference sequence). The CDR3 here is CASRAGRTSGGNYEQYF. The CDR3 DNA follows: TGTGCCAGCAGGGCGGGGAGGACTAGCGGGGGGAACTACGAGCAGTACTTC.

V and J are TRBV7-9 and TRBJ1-2, with D perhaps matching TRBD1 (6 bases). The V gene's germline CDR1 is SEHNR and CDR2 FQNEAQ (reference sequence). The length of the CDR3 is 12 residues. Trimming cost V 0 bases and J 11 bases, with 10 bases left between them. DNA for the CDR3: TGTGCCAGCAGCTTAGCGGGACACCGATACACCTTC. Amino acids: CASSLAGHRYTF.

This chain joins TRBV5-6 and TRBJ2-5, with 7 bases identical to TRBD1. The germline CDR1 and CDR2 sequences are SGHDT and YYEEEE. Unmatched junction bases numbered 6, after V lost 0 bases and J lost 4 bases. The CDR3 has 15 amino acids. CDR3 sequence (DNA): TGTGCCAGCAGCTTGGGAGACAGGGCCCTAGAGACCCAGTACTTC. This translates into CASSLGDRALETQYF.

The chain combines TRBV4-1 with TRBJ1-2; TRBD1 is a possible D gene (5 bases). V was shortened by 0 bases and J by 6 bases, with 17 bases between the two germline ends. This CDR3 has 16 residues. Germline V CDR1 and CDR2: MGHRA, YSYEKL. Here the CDR3 reads CASSQDLGGRAHGYTF. The CDR3 DNA sequence: TGCGCCAGCAGCCAAGATCTCGGGGGAAGGGCTCATGGCTACACCTTC.

V usage is TRBV27 and J usage is TRBJ1-2; tentative D call: TRBD1 (5 bases). With 4 bases removed from V and 1 base from J, the gap between germline ends came to 10 bases. CDR1 is MNHEY, CDR2 SMNVEV, per germline (reference sequence). This CDR3 has 14 residues. The CDR3 spells CASSSADSNYGYTF. The CDR3 DNA follows: TGTGCCAGCAGTTCAGCCGACAGTAACTATGGCTACACCTTC.

The rearrangement joins TRBV28 to TRBJ2-7, with TRBD2 identical over 8 bases. With 3 bases clipped from V and 3 bases from J, the junction kept 19 bases outside the gene matches. This CDR3 has 19 amino acids. Germline CDR1 and CDR2: MDHEN and SYDVKM. Here the CDR3 DNA reads TGTGCCAGCAGTTTTCGGTATCCCCGTCGGAGCGGGAGTCTCTACGAGCAGTACTTC. Protein: CASSFRYPRRSGSLYEQYF.

The CDR3, as DNA: TGCGCCAGCAGCCAGTGGACTAGCGCAGATACGCAGTATTTT. Protein: CASSQWTSADTQYF. This chain connects TRBV4-1 to TRBJ2-3, with TRBD2 identical over 9 bases. Germline V gene data show CDR1 as MGHRA and CDR2 as YSYEKL. Trimming removed 3 bases from V and 4 bases from J; junction bases left unmatched: 2. The CDR3 spans 14 residues.

J is TRBJ2-3 and V is TRBV15, with TRBD2 identical over 8 bases. Per germline, CDR1 LNHNV and CDR2 YYDKDF (reference sequence). V trimming: 0 bases; J trimming: 3 bases; junction bases outside the gene matches: 5. This CDR3 has 16 amino acids. CDR3 DNA sequence: TGTGCCACCAGCAGAGATTACCAGCGGGAGACAGATACGCAGTATTTT. It specifies CATSRDYQRETDTQYF.

This rearrangement joins TRBV28 to TRBJ2-1; possible D gene TRBD2, 6 bases. CDR1 is MDHEN and CDR2 is SYDVKM in the germline V gene. This CDR3 is 15 amino acids long. V shed 5 bases and J shed 3 bases, with 14 bases lying between them. The CDR3 nucleotides are TGTGCCAGCAGTCCCCGGGACTTACTCTACAATGAGCAGTTCTTC. It is translated as CASSPRDLLYNEQFF.

This chain joins TRBV19 and TRBJ1-4, with 7 bases identical to TRBD1. The junction had 5 bases not matched to a gene; V was cut back by 5 bases and J by 8 bases. This CDR3 region has 13 residues. Germline CDR1 and CDR2: LNHDA and SQIVND (reference sequence). The DNA for the CDR3 is TGTGCCAGTAGTGCAGACAGGGCGGAAAAACTGTTTTTT. Translated, it gives CASSADRAEKLFF.

The V gene is TRBV2, the J gene TRBJ2-3, with 9 bases aligning to TRBD1. This CDR3 has 15 residues. Trimming cost V 8 bases and J 2 bases; bases outside gene matches: 8. Germline assignment: CDR1 SNHLY and CDR2 FYNNEI. CDR3 amino acids: CASGVRQGDTDTQYF. CDR3 in DNA: TGTGCCAGCGGAGTTAGACAGGGGGACACAGATACGCAGTATTTT.

The gene calls are TRBV28 and TRBJ2-5; TRBD1 matches 9 bases. V shed 4 bases, J shed 4 bases, and the junction held 7 bases outside the gene matches. The CDR3 covers 15 residues. Germline V CDR1 and CDR2: MDHEN, SYDVKM. The CDR3 region has the DNA TGTGCCAGCAGTTCCAGGGACAGGGTGGGAGAGACCCAGTACTTC. Amino acids: CASSSRDRVGETQYF. Full variable domain (remainder filled in from reference TRBV28 and TRBJ2-5): DVKVTQSSRYLVKRTGEKVFLECVQDMDHENMFWYRQDPGLGLRLIYFSYDVKMKEKGDIPEGYSVSREKKERFSLILESASTNQTSMYLCASSSRDRVGETQYFGPGTRLLVL.

The chain has TRBV9 and TRBJ2-1; TRBD2 aligns across 9 bases. This CDR3 comprises 17 residues. Germline-derived CDR1 and CDR2 are SGDLS and YYNGEE. The ends lost 2 bases at V and 6 bases at J; junction bases unmatched: 12. This CDR3 is CASSVGGGRAQINEQFF. In DNA, the CDR3 is TGTGCCAGCAGCGTGGGCGGCGGGAGGGCCCAAATCAATGAGCAGTTCTTC.

The gene calls are TRBV2 and TRBJ2-3; 13 bases align to TRBD2. The CDR3 has 16 residues. The junction had 5 bases not matched to a gene; V was cut back by 7 bases and J by 1 base. CDR1 and CDR2 (germline): SNHLY, FYNNEI. The CDR3 nucleotides are TGTGCCAGCATTAGACTAGCGGGAGGACGCACAGATACGCAGTATTTT. Translating it yields CASIRLAGGRTDTQYF.

The gene calls are TRBV19 and TRBJ2-3; a possible D gene is TRBD2 (6 bases). With 1 base removed from V and 2 bases from J, the gap between germline ends came to 7 bases. The V gene's germline CDR1 is LNHDA and CDR2 SQIVND (reference sequence). CDR3 length: 14 residues. CDR3 protein: CASSIGLDTDTQYF. The CDR3 DNA sequence: TGTGCCAGTAGTATAGGACTAGACACAGATACGCAGTATTTT.

V is TRBV28 and J is TRBJ2-5; the D gene is possibly TRBD1 (5 bases). The CDR3 totals 14 residues. Per the germline V gene, CDR1 is MDHEN and CDR2 is SYDVKM. Trimming took 5 bases from V and 4 from J, leaving 14 bases between them. CDR3: CASSPRQGAETQYF. In DNA form, the CDR3 reads TGTGCCAGCAGTCCCCGCCAGGGCGCAGAGACCCAGTACTTC. Full variable domain (remainder filled in from reference TRBV28 and TRBJ2-5): DVKVTQSSRYLVKRTGEKVFLECVQDMDHENMFWYRQDPGLGLRLIYFSYDVKMKEKGDIPEGYSVSREKKERFSLILESASTNQTSMYLCASSPRQGAETQYFGPGTRLLVL.

The chain uses TRBV5-1 and TRBJ1-4; 7 bases are shared with TRBD1. The CDR3 is 15 residues long. The junction had 7 bases not matched to a gene; V was cut back by 4 bases and J by 4 bases. The V gene's germline CDR1 is SGHRS and CDR2 YFSETQ. CDR3 amino acids: CASSVPTGSNEKLFF. DNA for the CDR3: TGCGCCAGCAGCGTCCCGACAGGGAGTAATGAAAAACTGTTTTTT.

V gene TRBV7-2 combines with J gene TRBJ2-7, with 8 positions matching TRBD2. The germline V gene encodes CDR1 SGHTA and CDR2 FQGNSA. The CDR3 is 14 amino acids. V dropped 7 bases and J dropped 1; count of bases not matched to a gene: 6. In DNA, the CDR3 is TGTGCCAGCAATCGGGGGGGAAAGTCCTACGAGCAGTACTTC. Amino acid sequence: CASNRGGKSYEQYF.

This clone was seen once. The chain carries TRBV19 and TRBJ2-7, with 11 bases aligning to TRBD1. CDR1 is LNHDA and CDR2 is SQIVND in the germline V gene (reference sequence). With 5 bases clipped from V and 4 bases from J, the junction kept 4 bases outside the gene matches. The CDR3 is 14 amino acids. The CDR3 is CASSPRDRGYEQYF. CDR3 sequence (DNA): TGTGCCAGTAGTCCCCGGGACAGGGGGTACGAGCAGTACTTC.

The chain links TRBV27 to TRBJ2-1; 11 bases fit TRBD2. Germline V gives CDR1 MNHEY, CDR2 SMNVEV (reference sequence). After removal of 6 bases from V and 10 bases from J, the junction contained 8 bases not matched to a gene. The CDR3 extends over 14 amino acids. Written as DNA, the CDR3 is TGTGCCAGCAGATTGGTACTAGCGGGAGTCGAGCAGTTCTTC. Translated: CASRLVLAGVEQFF.

V is TRBV6-1 and J is TRBJ1-5; maybe TRBD1 (5 bases). The CDR3 length is 14 residues. The germline CDR1 and CDR2 sequences are MNHNS and SASEGT. V was shortened by 6 bases and J by 1 base, with 10 bases between the two germline ends. In nucleotides, the CDR3 is TGTGCCAGCAGGGACACCGAAAGCAATCAGCCCCAGCATTTT. It specifies CASRDTESNQPQHF.

The rearrangement links TRBV9 to TRBJ2-7; 13 bases agree with TRBD2. Germline CDR1 and CDR2: SGDLS and YYNGEE. The CDR3 runs 15 residues. Unmatched junction bases numbered 2, after V lost 3 bases and J lost 2 bases. The CDR3: CASSAGTSGTYEQYF. Written as DNA, the CDR3 is TGTGCCAGCAGCGCGGGGACTAGCGGGACCTACGAGCAGTACTTC.

Only one count was recorded for this clone. The chain recombines TRBV19 with TRBJ2-7; 8 positions agree with TRBD1. The CDR3 is 16 amino acids. The V gene end was trimmed by 5 bases and the J gene end by 2 bases; junction bases not matched to a gene: 11. Germline V lookup: CDR1 LNHDA, CDR2 SQIVND (reference sequence). This chain's CDR3 is CASSSTGTGRPYEQYF. In DNA, the CDR3 is TGTGCCAGTAGTTCAACCGGGACAGGAAGACCCTACGAGCAGTACTTC.

The J gene is TRBJ2-7, the V gene TRBV13, with D tentatively TRBD2 (6 bases). There are 13 residues in the CDR3. Looked up from germline, CDR1 is PRHDT and CDR2 is FYEKMQ (reference sequence). V dropped 5 bases and J dropped 3 bases, with 11 bases sitting between them. The CDR3 DNA is TGTGCCAGCAGCGTTGGGACTGACTACGAGCAGTACTTC. It specifies CASSVGTDYEQYF.

V is TRBV19 and J is TRBJ1-1; 7 bases line up with TRBD1. Germline V gives CDR1 LNHDA, CDR2 SQIVND (reference sequence). V trimming: 5 bases; J trimming: 3 bases; junction bases outside the gene matches: 9. The CDR3 consists of 15 residues. CDR3 sequence: CASSPTGVGDTEAFF. CDR3 coding DNA: TGTGCCAGTAGTCCCACAGGGGTTGGGGACACTGAAGCTTTCTTT.

The V call is TRBV7-2, the J call TRBJ2-3; 10 bases fit TRBD2. The CDR3 runs 15 residues. Germline V gene lookup returns CDR1 SGHTA and CDR2 FQGNSA. Losses at the gene ends were 4 bases for V and 1 base for J; bases not matched to a gene: 2. The CDR3 DNA follows: TGTGCCAGCAGCTGGGGGACTAGCGGCACAGATACGCAGTATTTT. As protein: CASSWGTSGTDTQYF.

In regard to this clone: Germline and junction disagree at one end, which may indicate a read error. The rearrangement links TRBV7-7 to TRBJ2-5; D unclear. The CDR3 spans 14 residues. CDR1 and CDR2 from the germline V gene are SSHAT and FNYEAQ (reference sequence). The CDR3 is CASSLVRFGETQYF. The CDR3 DNA sequence: TGTGCTAGCAGCTTAGTGCGGTTCGGAGAGACCCAGTACTTC.

The chain carries TRBV11-3 and TRBJ2-5; 10 bases align to TRBD2. Germline-derived CDR1 and CDR2 are SGHNT and YENEEA. CDR3 length: 15 residues. Trimming cost V 3 bases and J 5 bases; bases outside gene matches: 6. The CDR3 nucleotides read TGTGCCAGCAGCTTGGGTCTAGCGGGAGTTGAGACCCAGTACTTC. Translation gives CASSLGLAGVETQYF.

The chain recombines TRBV5-6 with TRBJ1-1; TRBD1 is a possible D gene (5 bases). CDR1 is SGHDT, CDR2 YYEEEE, per germline. CDR3 length: 14 residues. V lost 0 bases to trimming and J lost 3 bases, with 9 bases between them. The chain's CDR3 is CASSLAGGYTEAFF. The CDR3 DNA reads as TGTGCCAGCAGCTTGGCGGGGGGGTACACTGAAGCTTTCTTT.